In its sample, the clone carrying this T cell receptor (beta chain) was seen a few times. The target antigen is unknown. The sample originates from a study of identical twins. General observations from the study: Modelling underestimated the level of out-of-frame TCR alpha sharing observed in monozygotic twins.

V shed 3 bases and J 7 bases; nucleotides not matched to a gene: 3. The CDR3 runs 14 residues. TCRdb used MiXCR to reprocess the 5' RACE reads, holding one entry per CDR3 protein. The data contain hundreds of thousands of distinct CDR3 sequences, less than 25% of them singletons. The same data also contributed to another study, on T cells expressing NK-cell markers. As that report states: Sorting of alpha-beta TCR T cells alone was achieved in several experiments with an anti-gamma-delta TCR antibody.

The receptor was isolated from a woman aged 18-29 years in good health. The specimen sequenced was PBMCs. The gene calls are TRBV12-3 or TRBV12-4 and TRBJ2-5; 12 positions agree with TRBD2. CDR3 in amino acids: CASSLASGGGTQYF. DNA of the CDR3: TGTGCCAGCAGTTTGGCTAGCGGGGGGGGGACCCAGTACTTC.